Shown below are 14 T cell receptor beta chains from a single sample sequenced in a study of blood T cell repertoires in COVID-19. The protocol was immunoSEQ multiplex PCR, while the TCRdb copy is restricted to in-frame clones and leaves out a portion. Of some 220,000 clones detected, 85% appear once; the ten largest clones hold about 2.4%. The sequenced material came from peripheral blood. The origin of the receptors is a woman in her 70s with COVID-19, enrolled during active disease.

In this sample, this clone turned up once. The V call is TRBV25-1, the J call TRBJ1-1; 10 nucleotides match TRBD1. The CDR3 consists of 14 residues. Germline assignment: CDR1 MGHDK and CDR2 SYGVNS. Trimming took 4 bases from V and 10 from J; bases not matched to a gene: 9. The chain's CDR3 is CASSAPRTGGIAFF. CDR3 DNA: TGTGCCAGCAGTGCCCCCAGGACAGGGGGGATAGCTTTCTTT.

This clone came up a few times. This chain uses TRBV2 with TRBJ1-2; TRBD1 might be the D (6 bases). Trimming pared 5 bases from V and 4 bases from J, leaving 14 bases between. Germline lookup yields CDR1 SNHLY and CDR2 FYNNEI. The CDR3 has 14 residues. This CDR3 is CASSTISGAYGYTF. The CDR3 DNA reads TGTGCCAGCAGTACTATTTCAGGGGCCTATGGCTACACCTTC.

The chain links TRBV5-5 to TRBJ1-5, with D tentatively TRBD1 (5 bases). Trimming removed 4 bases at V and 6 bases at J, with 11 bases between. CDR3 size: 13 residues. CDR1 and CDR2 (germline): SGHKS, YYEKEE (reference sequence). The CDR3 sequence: CASSLGVAQPQHF. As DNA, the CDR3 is TGTGCCAGCAGCCTAGGGGTCGCTCAGCCCCAGCATTTT.

The CDR3 loop is CASSYRADRRYGYTF. As DNA, the CDR3 is TGTGCCAGCAGTTACAGAGCCGACAGGCGCTATGGCTACACCTTC. The chain couples TRBV6-5 to TRBJ1-2, with a weak D call TRBD1 (6 bases). The germline V gene has CDR1 MNHEY and CDR2 SVGAGI. The V end lost 2 bases, the J end lost 4 bases, and 14 bases lay between the germline ends. The length of the CDR3 is 15 residues.

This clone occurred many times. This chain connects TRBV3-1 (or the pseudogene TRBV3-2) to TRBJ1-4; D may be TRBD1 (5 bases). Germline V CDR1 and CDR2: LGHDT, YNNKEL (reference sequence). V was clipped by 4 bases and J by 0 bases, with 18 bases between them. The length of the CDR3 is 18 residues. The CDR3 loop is CASSPSDSPSATNEKLFF. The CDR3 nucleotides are TGTGCCAGCAGCCCTTCAGACAGCCCTTCTGCAACTAATGAAAAACTGTTTTTT.

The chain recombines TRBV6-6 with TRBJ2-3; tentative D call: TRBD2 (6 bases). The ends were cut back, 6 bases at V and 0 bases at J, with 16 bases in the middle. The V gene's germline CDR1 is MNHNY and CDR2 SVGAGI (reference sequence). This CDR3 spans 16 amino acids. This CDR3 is CASSPQLAPSTDTQYF. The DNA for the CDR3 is TGTGCCAGCAGCCCGCAACTAGCCCCTAGCACAGATACGCAGTATTTT.

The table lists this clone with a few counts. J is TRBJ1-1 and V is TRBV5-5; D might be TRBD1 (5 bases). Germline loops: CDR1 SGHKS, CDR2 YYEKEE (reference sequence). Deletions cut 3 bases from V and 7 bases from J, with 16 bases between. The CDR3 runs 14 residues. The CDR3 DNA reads TGTGCCAGCAGCTGGGTATGGGGGGTTGATGAAGCTTTCTTT. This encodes CASSWVWGVDEAFF. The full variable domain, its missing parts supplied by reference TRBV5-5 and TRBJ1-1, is DAGVTQSPTHLIKTRGQQVTLRCSPISGHKSVSWYQQVLGQGPQFIFQYYEKEERGRGNFPDRFSARQFPNYSSELNVNALLLGDSALYLCASSWVWGVDEAFFGQGTRLTVV.

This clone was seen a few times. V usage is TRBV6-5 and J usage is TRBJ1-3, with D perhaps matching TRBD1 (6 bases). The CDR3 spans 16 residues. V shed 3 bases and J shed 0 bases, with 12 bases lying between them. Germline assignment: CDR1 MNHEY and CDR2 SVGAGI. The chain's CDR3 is CASSYGGAYSGNTIYF. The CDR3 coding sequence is TGTGCCAGCAGTTATGGGGGGGCCTACTCTGGAAACACCATATATTTT.

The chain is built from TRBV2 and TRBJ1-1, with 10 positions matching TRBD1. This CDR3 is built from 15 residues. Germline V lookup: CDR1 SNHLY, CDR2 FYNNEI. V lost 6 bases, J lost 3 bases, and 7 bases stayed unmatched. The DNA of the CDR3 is TGTGCCAGCAGCCCGGGACAGGGGAGGGACACTGAAGCTTTCTTT. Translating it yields CASSPGQGRDTEAFF.

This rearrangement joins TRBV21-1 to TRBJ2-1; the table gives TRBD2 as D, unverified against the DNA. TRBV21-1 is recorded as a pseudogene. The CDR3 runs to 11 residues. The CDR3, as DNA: TGTGCCAGCAGCTCGGACAATGAGCAGTTCTTC. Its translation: CASSSDNEQFF.

CDR3 sequence: CASSQGDQPQHF. The DNA of the CDR3 is TGTGCCAGCAGCCAAGGAGATCAGCCCCAGCATTTT. V gene TRBV3-1 (or the pseudogene TRBV3-2) combines with J gene TRBJ1-5; D call uncertain. Trimming cost V 1 base and J 5 bases, with 3 bases left between them. CDR3 length equals 12 residues. In germline, CDR1 is LGHDT, CDR2 YNNKEL (reference sequence).

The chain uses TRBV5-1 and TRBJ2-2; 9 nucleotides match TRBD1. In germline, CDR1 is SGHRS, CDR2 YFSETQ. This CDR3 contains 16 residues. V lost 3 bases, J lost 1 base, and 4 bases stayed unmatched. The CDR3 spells CASSSAGQGNTGELFF. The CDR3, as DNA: TGCGCCAGCAGCTCCGCGGGACAGGGGAACACCGGGGAGCTGTTTTTT.

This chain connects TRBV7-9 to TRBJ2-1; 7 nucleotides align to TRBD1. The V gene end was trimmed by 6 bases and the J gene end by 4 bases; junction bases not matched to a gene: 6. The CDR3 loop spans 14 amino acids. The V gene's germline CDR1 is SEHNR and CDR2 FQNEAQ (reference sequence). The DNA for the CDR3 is TGTGCCAGCAGTTTAAGGACAGGTTACAATGAGCAGTTCTTC. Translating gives CASSLRTGYNEQFF.

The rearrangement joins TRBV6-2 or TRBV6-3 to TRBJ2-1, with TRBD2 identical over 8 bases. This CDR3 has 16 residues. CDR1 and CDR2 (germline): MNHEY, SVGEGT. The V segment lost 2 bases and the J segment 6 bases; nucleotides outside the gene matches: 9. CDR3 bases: TGTGCCAGCAGTTACGGCGTTTTTAGCGGGACCAATGAGCAGTTCTTC. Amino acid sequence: CASSYGVFSGTNEQFF.